This T cell receptor (beta chain) was documented in a study of regulatory T cells in long-lasting Graves disease. V dropped 1 base and J dropped 0 bases, with 13 bases sitting between them. The CDR3 runs 17 residues. The germline V gene encodes CDR1 LGHDT and CDR2 YNNKEL (reference sequence). The time point was: newly diagnosed GD, antithyroid drugs for less than 3 months. Scientists built the TCR library using RNA that was extracted from PBMCs. In building TCR beta libraries, iRepertoire HTBI primers were used together with Arm-PCR of CDR3 regions. TCRdb reprocessed the multiplex PCR reads via MiXCR and lists one record per CDR3 protein. The sample comprises around 480,000 distinct CDR3 sequences, about 16% of which are singletons, and approximately 25% rests with the top ten. This clonotype has a count of ten or more. This sample also appeared in a second study, on T cells in Graves' hyperthyroidism and ophthalmopathy.

The chain uses TRBV3-1 and TRBJ2-1; no clear D gene. Sequences were derived from peripheral blood mononuclear cells (PBMCs), sampled at new diagnosis, from a patient treated with antithyroid drugs. This TCR was sampled from a middle-aged woman with Graves disease. This chain's CDR3 is CASSQGVAQFSYNEQFF. The CDR3, as DNA: TGTGCCAGCAGCCAAGGGGTAGCTCAGTTCTCCTACAATGAGCAGTTCTTC.